Listed here is a single T cell receptor beta chain. The clone's antigen remains unknown. Base qualities are not at hand, and no much larger clone is one base apart. To prepare the library, the immunoSEQ multiplex PCR assay was applied. Regarding the original processing steps: A statistical classification framework was developed to diagnose cytomegalovirus status using the catalog of TCR beta chain sequences. The clones in this table, taken by TCRdb from immuneACCESS, are in-frame only. Not every clone is retained; where verified, under half of the shortfall comes from an unresolved V gene, and the cause of the rest is unknown. The V and J calls and clone size were taken over from that table, and D and trimming were inferred from the DNA. The sample records about 180,000 clones, around nine tenths of which are singletons. The ten largest clones represent 1.4% of the sample. The sample comes from a study of cytomegalovirus exposure and HLA in healthy donors (TCRdb year 2017). Looking at the study overall: According to a later analysis, the approximately 130 validation repertoires were produced on the same platform as the roughly 700 repertoires of the first cohort. The study aimed to test whether signatures of past pathogen exposure could be identified by cataloging public T cell receptors. Along with the approximately 650-subject first cohort, a separate validation cohort of some 130 different subjects was used. To predict cytomegalovirus infection status, the study combined high-throughput TCR immunosequencing, statistical association of individual TCRs with disease status, and machine learning.

The donors belonged to the validation cohort of under 150 subjects, which was separate from the roughly 670-subject first cohort. Overall study outcomes, separate from this receptor: In a later analysis, TCRs clustered in the first cohort were found to also tend to co-occur in the 110 or so validation repertoires, with approximately 93% of cluster scores above 0. Most TCR sequences were seen in very few donors, while some public TCRs were found in many individuals. In vitro tests confirmed that a few of the cytomegalovirus-associated TCR beta chains recognize cytomegalovirus antigens. The authors suggested that the approach could potentially be extended to other disease states and immunological phenotypes. Cytomegalovirus status was reported to be diagnosed by the classifier with high specificity and sensitivity in both the original and validation cohorts. All 120 or so repertoires were used to score co-occurrence in the validation cohort in a later analysis, because that analysis had no HLA typing for the cohort. The study listed 164 TCR beta chains as associated with cytomegalovirus.

The clonotype comes from a woman between 25 and 40 years old in good health and CMV-seronegative. The specimen sequenced was PBMCs.

This receptor has the CDR3 CASSQLDRGSSGNTIYF. The DNA sequence follows: TGCGCCAGCAGCCAACTTGACAGGGGGAGCTCTGGAAACACCATATATTTT. This sequence uses TRBV4-3 and TRBJ1-3, with 9 junctional bases fitting TRBD1. The V end gives up 2 bases and the J end 0 bases, leaving 5 bases in the junction not matched to a gene. Including cysteine and phenylalanine, the CDR3 has 17 amino acids. Of all the DNA, just the CDR3 is kept, 51 bases in frame from base 1. CDR1 is given as LGHNA and CDR2 as YSLEER, both from the germline V gene.